This TCR beta chain emerged from a study of B cell selection in AIRE deficiency. V shed 0 bases and J shed 6 bases, with 12 bases lying between them. This CDR3 is 16 amino acids long. Germline values: CDR1 LGHNA, CDR2 YSLEER. Findings and limits, study-wide: Shared Treg sequences had shorter CDR3s, biased toward rearrangements with few non-templated insertions. Healthy donors alone shared 31.6% of approximately 3,500 Treg sequences; patients alone about 10%.

Profiling relied on immunoSEQ multiplex PCR, and the TCRdb table lists in-frame clones only, not all of them. Among some 20,000 clones listed, 97% were seen once. Points on this clone: Its target is not known.

Conventional CD4 T cells were sorted as CD4+CD127+ cells. This clonotype originated in a human donor with AIRE deficiency. This chain uses TRBV4-3 with TRBJ1-6; D gene ambiguous. Sequenced input: conventional CD4+ T cells sorted from PBMCs. CDR3 in DNA: TGCGCCAGCAGCCAAGATCAATACAGCATTAATTCACCCCTCCACTTT. Translated, it gives CASSQDQYSINSPLHF.